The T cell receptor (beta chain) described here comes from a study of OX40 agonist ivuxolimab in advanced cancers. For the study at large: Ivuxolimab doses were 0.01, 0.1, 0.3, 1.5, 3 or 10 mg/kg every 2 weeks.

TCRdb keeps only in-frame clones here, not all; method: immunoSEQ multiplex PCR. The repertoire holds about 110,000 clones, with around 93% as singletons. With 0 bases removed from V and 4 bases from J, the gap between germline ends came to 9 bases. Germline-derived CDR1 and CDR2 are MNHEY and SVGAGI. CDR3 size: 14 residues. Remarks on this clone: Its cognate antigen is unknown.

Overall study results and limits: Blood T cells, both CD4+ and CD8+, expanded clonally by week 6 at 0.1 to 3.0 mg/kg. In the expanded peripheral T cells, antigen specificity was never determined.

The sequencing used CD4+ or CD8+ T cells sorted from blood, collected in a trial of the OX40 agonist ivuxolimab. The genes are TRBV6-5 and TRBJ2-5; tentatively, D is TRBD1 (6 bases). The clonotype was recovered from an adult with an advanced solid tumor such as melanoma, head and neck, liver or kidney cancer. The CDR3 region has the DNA TGTGCCAGCAGTTACTCGTTAGGGGGAGAGACCCAGTACTTC. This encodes CASSYSLGGETQYF.